This T cell receptor beta chain was captured in a study of T cells in localized non-small cell lung cancer. General study results and limits: Uninvolved adjacent lung had more T cell clonality than any other tissue, topping tumor. Sequencing covered just one tumor region, so heterogeneity cannot be ruled out. Appearing in adjacent lung were a median approximately 50 of the top 100 tumor clones. Density of T cells in blood, when higher, went with longer overall survival.

Germline CDR1 reads SQVTM; CDR2 reads ANQGSEA. This CDR3 has 13 residues. As concerns this clone: Its cognate antigen is unknown. At one end the junction does not follow the germline gene, possibly because of a read error.

Clones were sequenced by immunoSEQ multiplex PCR, and TCRdb holds only the in-frame ones, with some missing. The sample lists 45,000 to 70,000 clones, more than 80% seen once, with roughly 5.1% in the top ten. The chain has TRBV29-1 and TRBJ2-7; D is unresolved. This TCR was recovered from a woman aged 35 to 75 with stage I lung adenocarcinoma. Material: peripheral blood, obtained before any cancer treatment. Here the CDR3 DNA reads TGCAGCGTTCAAGAAAGACACTCCTACGAGCAGTACTTC. It is translated as CSVQERHSYEQYF.